The sequence of this T cell receptor beta chain was determined in a study of blood T cell repertoires in COVID-19. For the study at large: Samples representing acute and convalescent COVID-19 were sourced from the United States, Italy and Spain.

Method: immunoSEQ multiplex PCR; TCRdb's copy keeps in-frame clones and lacks some. Among approximately 54,000 clones listed, 90% to 95% were seen once. Germline V CDR1 and CDR2: MNHEY, SVGAGI. The CDR3 totals 13 residues. The V gene end was trimmed by 6 bases and the J gene end by 7 bases; junction bases not matched to a gene: 4. V usage is TRBV6-5 and J usage is TRBJ2-1; 9 positions match TRBD1. The sequenced sample consisted of peripheral blood. The receptor's source is a man between 45 and 60 years old with acute or convalescent COVID-19. For the CDR3, the DNA is TGTGCCAGCAGCCGGGACAGGGAAAATGAGCAGTTCTTC. Its protein is CASSRDRENEQFF.